The source of this T cell receptor beta chain is a study of T cells after posttransplantation cyclophosphamide. Measured with immunoSEQ multiplex PCR; TCRdb has only the in-frame clones, and not every one. The sample has 40,000 to 55,000 clones, none seen only once. The CDR3 consists of 13 residues. Per the germline V gene, CDR1 is GTSNPN and CDR2 is SVGIG (reference sequence). Trimming stripped 1 base from V and 4 bases from J, with 7 bases between. This clone was detected ten times or more. The sequencing input was PBMCs. The sequence derives from a man between 40 and 49 years old in good health, CMV-negative, and a related stem cell transplant donor. V gene TRBV30 combines with J gene TRBJ1-4; D gene uncertain. The CDR3 DNA is TGTGCCTGGAGTGGGCCTAGTAATGAAAAACTGTTTTTT. It is translated as CAWSGPSNEKLFF. The complete variable domain, with remaining parts taken from reference TRBV30 and TRBJ1-4, reads SQTIHQWPATLVQPVGSPLSLECTVEGTSNPNLYWYRQAAGRGLQLLFYSVGIGQISSEVPQNLSASRPQDRQFILSSKKLLLSDSGFYLCAWSGPSNEKLFFGSGTQLSVL.